This T cell receptor (beta chain) originates from a study of CD8 T cells in ankylosing spondylitis. Overall study results and limits: CD8+ by phenotype, disease-linked clones were relatively rare in peripheral blood.

This clonotype was found many times. Its antigen is undetermined. MiXCR, applied by TCRdb to the 5' RACE reads, yields one record per CDR3 protein. The table lists 200,000 to 250,000 distinct CDR3 sequences, roughly a tenth of them singletons, with 21% in the top ten. Sequenced input: blood, either unsorted or a sorted T cell fraction (not recorded which). This sequence originates from a male donor with ankylosing spondylitis or in good health (not recorded which).

The CDR3 protein is CSAEEGLARNEQFF. CDR3 sequence (DNA): TGCAGTGCCGAAGAGGGACTAGCACGCAATGAGCAGTTCTTC. This sequence joins TRBV20-1 and TRBJ2-1, with 9 bases identical to TRBD2. The trim removed 6 bases at V and 6 bases at J, leaving 9 bases unmatched. Germline-derived CDR1 and CDR2 are DFQATT and SNEGSKA (reference sequence). The CDR3 covers 14 residues.